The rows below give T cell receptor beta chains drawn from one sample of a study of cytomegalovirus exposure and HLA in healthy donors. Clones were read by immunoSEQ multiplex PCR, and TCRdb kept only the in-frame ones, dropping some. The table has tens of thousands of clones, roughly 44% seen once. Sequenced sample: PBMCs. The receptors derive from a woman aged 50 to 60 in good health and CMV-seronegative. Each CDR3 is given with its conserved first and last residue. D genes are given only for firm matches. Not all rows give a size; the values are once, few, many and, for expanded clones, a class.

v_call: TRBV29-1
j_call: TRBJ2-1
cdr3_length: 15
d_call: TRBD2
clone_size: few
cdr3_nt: TGCAGCGTTGACCAACTAGCGGGAGGGCCAAATGAGCAGTTCTTC
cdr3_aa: CSVDQLAGGPNEQFF

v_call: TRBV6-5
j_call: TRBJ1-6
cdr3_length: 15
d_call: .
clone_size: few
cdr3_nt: TGTGCCAGCAGTCCCCCGGGACACCTTAATTCACCCCTCCACTTT
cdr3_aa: CASSPPGHLNSPLHF

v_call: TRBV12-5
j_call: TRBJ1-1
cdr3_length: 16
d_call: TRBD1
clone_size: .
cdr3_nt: TGTGCTAGTGGTTTGTGGGGACAGGGGGACAACACTGAAGCTTTCTTT
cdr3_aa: CASGLWGQGDNTEAFF

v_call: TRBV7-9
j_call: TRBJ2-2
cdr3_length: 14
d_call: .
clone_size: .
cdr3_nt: TGTGCCAGCAGCACTGACAACCCCACCGGGGAGCTGTTTTTT
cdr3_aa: CASSTDNPTGELFF

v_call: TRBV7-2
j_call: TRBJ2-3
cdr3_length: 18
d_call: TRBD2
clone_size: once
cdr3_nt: TGTGCCAGCAGCCGGGGAGGGACTAGCATATCTAGCACAGATACGCAGTATTTT
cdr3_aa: CASSRGGTSISSTDTQYF

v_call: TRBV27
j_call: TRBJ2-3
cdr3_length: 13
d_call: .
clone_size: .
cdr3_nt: TGTGCCAGCAGCTACGCCAACACAGATACGCAGTATTTT
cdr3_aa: CASSYANTDTQYF

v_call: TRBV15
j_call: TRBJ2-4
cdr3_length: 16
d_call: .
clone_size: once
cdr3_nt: TGTGCCACCAGCAGAGTCACCGGGGTTAGCAAAAACATTCAGTACTTC
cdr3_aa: CATSRVTGVSKNIQYF

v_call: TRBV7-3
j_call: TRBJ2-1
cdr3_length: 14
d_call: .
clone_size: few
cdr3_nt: TGTGCCAGCAGCCCCCCGCACAGGCCCAATGAGCAGTTCTTC
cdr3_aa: CASSPPHRPNEQFF

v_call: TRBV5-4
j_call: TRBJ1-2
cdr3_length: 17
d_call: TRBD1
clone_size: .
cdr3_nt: TGTGCCAGCAGCTTGGAAATAGGGGACAGGGGGCGTGATGGCTACACCTTC
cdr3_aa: CASSLEIGDRGRDGYTF

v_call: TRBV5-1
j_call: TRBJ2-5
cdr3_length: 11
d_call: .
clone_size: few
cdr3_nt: TGCGCCAGCAGCCTGCAAGAGACCCAGTACTTC
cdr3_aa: CASSLQETQYF

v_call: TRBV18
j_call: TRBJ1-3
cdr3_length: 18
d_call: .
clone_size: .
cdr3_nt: TGTGCCAGCTCACCGCGGGGGGGCAGCGCAGTCTCTGGAAACACCATATATTTT
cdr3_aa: CASSPRGGSAVSGNTIYF

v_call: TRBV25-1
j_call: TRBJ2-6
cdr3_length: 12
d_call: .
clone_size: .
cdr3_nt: TGTGCCAGCAAGAGGGGGGCCAACGTCCTGACTTTC
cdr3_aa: CASKRGANVLTF

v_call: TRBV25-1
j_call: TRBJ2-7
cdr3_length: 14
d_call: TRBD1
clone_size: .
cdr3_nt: TGTGCCAGCAGCCTCAGACAGGGGCAGGACGAGCAGTACTTC
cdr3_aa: CASSLRQGQDEQYF

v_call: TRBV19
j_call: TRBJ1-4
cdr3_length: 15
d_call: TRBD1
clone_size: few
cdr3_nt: TGTGCCAGTAGTATGGGAGGGACAGGGAATGAAAAACTGTTTTTT
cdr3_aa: CASSMGGTGNEKLFF

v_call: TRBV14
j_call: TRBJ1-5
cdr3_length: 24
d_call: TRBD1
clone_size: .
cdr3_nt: TGTGCCAGCAGCCAGAATCAACAGAAAAGGGCCGGACTAAGAAGGGGGCAGGGGGGCCAGCCCCAGCATTTT
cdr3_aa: CASSQNQQKRAGLRRGQGGQPQHF

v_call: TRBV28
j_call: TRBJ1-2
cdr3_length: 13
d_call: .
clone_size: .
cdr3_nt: TGTGCCAGCACTGCACAGGGTTCGAGTGGCTACACCTTC
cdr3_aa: CASTAQGSSGYTF

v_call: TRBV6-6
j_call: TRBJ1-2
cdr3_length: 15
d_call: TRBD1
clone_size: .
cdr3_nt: TGTGCCAGCAGTGTCCAACAGGGGGCTGGCTATGGCTACACCTTC
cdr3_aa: CASSVQQGAGYGYTF

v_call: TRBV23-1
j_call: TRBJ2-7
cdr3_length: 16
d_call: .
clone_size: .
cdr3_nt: TGCGCCAGCAGTGCCCACCGGTCAGGGGGGTCCTACGAGCAGTACTTC
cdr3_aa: CASSAHRSGGSYEQYF

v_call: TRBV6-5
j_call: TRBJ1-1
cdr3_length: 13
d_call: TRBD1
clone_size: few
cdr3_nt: TGTGCCAGCAGCGACAGGGTGGAGGCTGAAGCTTTCTTT
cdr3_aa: CASSDRVEAEAFF

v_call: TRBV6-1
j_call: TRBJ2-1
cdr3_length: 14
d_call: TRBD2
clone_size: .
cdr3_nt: TGTGCCAGCAGTGGTGGACTAGCCGAGGCTGAGCAGTTCTTC
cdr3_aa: CASSGGLAEAEQFF

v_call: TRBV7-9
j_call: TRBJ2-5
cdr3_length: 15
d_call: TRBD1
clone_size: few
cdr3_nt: TGTGCCAGCAGCTTAGAACAGGGGGCTCGTGAGACCCAGTACTTC
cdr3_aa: CASSLEQGARETQYF

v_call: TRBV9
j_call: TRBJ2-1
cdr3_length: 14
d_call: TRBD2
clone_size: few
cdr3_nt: TGTGCCAGCAGCTTGACTAGCGGGAGGGGTGAGCAGTTCTTC
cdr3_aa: CASSLTSGRGEQFF

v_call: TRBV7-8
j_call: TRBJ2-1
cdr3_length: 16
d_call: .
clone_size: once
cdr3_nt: TGTGCCAGCAGCTTGAGGGATTCGAGCTCCTACAATGAGCAGTTCTTC
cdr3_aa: CASSLRDSSSYNEQFF

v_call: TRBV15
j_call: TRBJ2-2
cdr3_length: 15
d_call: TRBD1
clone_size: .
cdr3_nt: TGTGCCACCAGCAGAGTGTATGGACAGGCCGGGGAGCTGTTTTTT
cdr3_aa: CATSRVYGQAGELFF

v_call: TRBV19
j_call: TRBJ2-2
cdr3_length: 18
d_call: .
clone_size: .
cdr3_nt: TGTGCCAGTAATACTCTAAGGGGAGGAGGGGGGGCAACCGGGGAGCTGTTTTTT
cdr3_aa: CASNTLRGGGGATGELFF

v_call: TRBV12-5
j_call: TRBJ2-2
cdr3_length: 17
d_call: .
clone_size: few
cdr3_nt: TGTGCTAGTGGTTTGGTGGTGACTAGAGGGAACACCGGGGAGCTGTTTTTT
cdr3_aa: CASGLVVTRGNTGELFF

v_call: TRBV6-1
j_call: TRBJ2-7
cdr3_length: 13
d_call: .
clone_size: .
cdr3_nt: TGTGCCAGCAGTGAGCAGGTCTCCTACGAGCAGTACTTC
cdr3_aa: CASSEQVSYEQYF

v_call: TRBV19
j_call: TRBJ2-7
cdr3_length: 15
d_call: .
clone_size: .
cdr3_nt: TGTGCCAGTAGTATAGATCTGCAGGGTAACTACGAGCAGTACTTC
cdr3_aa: CASSIDLQGNYEQYF

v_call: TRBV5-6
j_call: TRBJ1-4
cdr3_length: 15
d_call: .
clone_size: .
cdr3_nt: TGTGCCAGCAGCTGGACGAGCCCAGCGGGCGAAAAACTGTTTTTT
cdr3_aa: CASSWTSPAGEKLFF

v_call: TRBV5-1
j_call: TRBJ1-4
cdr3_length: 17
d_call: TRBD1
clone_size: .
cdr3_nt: TGCGCCAGCAGCTTGGCCCCGGGACAGGGGGCGAATGAAAAACTGTTTTTT
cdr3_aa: CASSLAPGQGANEKLFF

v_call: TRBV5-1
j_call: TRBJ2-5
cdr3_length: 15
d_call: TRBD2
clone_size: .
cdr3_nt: TGCGCCAGCAGCTTGACGGGGGGAAGGCAAGAGACCCAGTACTTC
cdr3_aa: CASSLTGGRQETQYF

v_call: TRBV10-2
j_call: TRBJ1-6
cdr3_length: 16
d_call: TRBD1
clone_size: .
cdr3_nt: TGCGCCAGCAGTGAGTCGGGGACAGGGCAGCGCTCACCCCTCCACTTT
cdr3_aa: CASSESGTGQRSPLHF

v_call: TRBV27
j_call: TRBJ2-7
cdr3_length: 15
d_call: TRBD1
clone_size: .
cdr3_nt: TGTGCCAGCAGTTCTCCGGGACAGGGGAGGTACGAGCAGTACTTC
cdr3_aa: CASSSPGQGRYEQYF

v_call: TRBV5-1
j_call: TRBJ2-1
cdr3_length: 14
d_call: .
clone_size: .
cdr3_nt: TGCGCCAGCAGCACGGACAGTCCCTACAATGAGCAGTTCTTC
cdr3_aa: CASSTDSPYNEQFF

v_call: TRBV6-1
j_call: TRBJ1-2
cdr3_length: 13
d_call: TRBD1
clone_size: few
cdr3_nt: TGTGCCAGCGGGTGGGGGGACAGGGCTGGCTACACCTTC
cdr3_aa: CASGWGDRAGYTF

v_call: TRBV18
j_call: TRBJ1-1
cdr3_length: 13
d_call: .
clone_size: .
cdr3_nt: TGTGCCAGCTCATCAAGAGGTGACACTGAAGCTTTCTTT
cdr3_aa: CASSSRGDTEAFF

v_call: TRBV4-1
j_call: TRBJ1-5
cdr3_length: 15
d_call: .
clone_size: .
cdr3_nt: TGCGCCAGCAGCCAAGGTCCCCAGGGGAATCAGCCCCAGCATTTT
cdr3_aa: CASSQGPQGNQPQHF